This T cell receptor beta chain appears in the sequencing data of a study of lymphopenia after photon versus proton radiotherapy. Study-wide findings and caveats: Survival link was tested only in deceased patients; proton benefit remains a possibility. A bigger post-nadir fall in TCR diversity correlated inversely with survival time in deceased patients.

TCRdb's table, derived via immunoSEQ multiplex PCR, lists solely in-frame clones and lacks some. The sample has roughly 57,000 clones; more than 70% are singletons. V was clipped by 5 bases and J by 6 bases, with 14 bases between them. CDR3 length equals 14 residues. Per germline, CDR1 SGHTA and CDR2 FQGNSA. Notes on this clone: Its antigen is not known.

This clonotype originated in a man over 45 with gastric cancer. The genes are TRBV7-2 and TRBJ2-1; a possible D gene is TRBD2 (6 bases). The source material was peripheral blood, sampled from a patient treated with photon-based radiotherapy. DNA of the CDR3: TGTGCCAGCAGCCCAAGACTAGGTATCAATGAGCAGTTCTTC. The encoded protein is CASSPRLGINEQFF.